This is a list of T cell receptor beta chains from one sample in a study of blood T cell repertoires in COVID-19. The repertoire was sequenced with immunoSEQ multiplex PCR; TCRdb's copy has only in-frame clones and lacks some. The sample lists about 70,000 clones; about 86% were seen once. Sequencing was done on a sample of peripheral blood. The origin of the receptors is a human donor in a cohort sampled during active COVID-19. Each CDR3 is given without its conserved first and last residue.

J | V | CDR3
TRBJ1-6 | TRBV30 | AWRTGNGPNSPLH
TRBJ2-3 | TRBV9 | ASSVGIREGTDTQY
TRBJ1-1 | TRBV16 | ASSQAGNTEAF
TRBJ2-2 | TRBV29-1 | SAVGLAGGVTGELF
TRBJ2-5 | TRBV12-3/TRBV12-4 | ASTPQGRETQY
TRBJ1-2 | TRBV4-2 | ASSPARLTGQGDGGYT
TRBJ1-2 | TRBV5-8 | ASSLGRNYGYT
TRBJ2-3 | TRBV29-1 | SARDTTLADTQY
TRBJ2-7 | TRBV5-1 | ASSPIGRIYEQY
TRBJ2-3 | TRBV30 | AWSETSGQY
TRBJ1-6 | TRBV7-2 | ASTQNRDSPLH
TRBJ2-7 | TRBV3-1/TRBV3-2 | ASSATSAAGEQY
TRBJ1-6 | TRBV6-1 | ASSERGQGGYSPLH
TRBJ2-5 | TRBV9 | ASSVGLAGKPLRQETQY
TRBJ1-2 | TRBV5-6 | ASSLVGGDLYGYT
TRBJ1-5 | TRBV7-2 | ASSLAGGNQPQH
TRBJ1-5 | TRBV10-1 | AIPGQGRVQPQH
TRBJ2-1 | TRBV7-8 | ASSLALGEAPGRQF
TRBJ1-1 | TRBV18 | ASSPVRARGGSTEAF
TRBJ1-1 | TRBV3-1/TRBV3-2 | ASSQEDWGGEAF
TRBJ1-5 | TRBV27 | ASSSPRGASNQPQH
TRBJ1-2 | TRBV18 | ASSRQGFDGYT
TRBJ1-2 | TRBV7-9 | ASSPRTGYGYT
TRBJ1-1 | TRBV3-1/TRBV3-2 | ASSQDGRGLIGNTEAF
TRBJ1-6 | TRBV7-6 | ASSLALGGNSPLH
TRBJ1-5 | TRBV19 | ASSIFQGAGRQPQH
TRBJ2-2 | TRBV5-1 | ASSLAGGPGELF
TRBJ2-7 | TRBV11-2 | ASSPFGQGPYEQY
TRBJ2-3 | TRBV5-5 | ASSFRTGLRLDTQY
TRBJ2-5 | TRBV5-1 | ASSLGRVPVQETQY
TRBJ2-2 | TRBV12-5 | ASGLRLGGAGTGELF
TRBJ2-7 | TRBV7-2 | ASRPSGGTYEQY
TRBJ2-3 | TRBV5-4 | ASSFISDTQY
TRBJ1-2 | TRBV7-3 | ASSLGGENGYT
TRBJ2-7 | TRBV7-9 | ASSLGTGHSVDEQY
TRBJ1-2 | TRBV4-2 | ASSQGSGDNYGYT
TRBJ1-6 | TRBV19 | ASRDTFSYNSPLH
TRBJ2-1 | TRBV4-2 | ASSQEGRLNEQF
TRBJ2-5 | TRBV5-1 | ASSPTPSGGAGETQY
TRBJ1-2 | TRBV9 | ASSVADRGYGYT
TRBJ2-4 | TRBV30 | AWSQGAENIQY
TRBJ1-1 | TRBV10-1 | ASRTGVATEAF
TRBJ1-1 | TRBV19 | ASSSDRLVSEAF
TRBJ2-7 | TRBV18 | ASSPGTATTYEQY
TRBJ2-5 | TRBV28 | ASSPPPTQETQY
TRBJ1-1 | TRBV30 | AWNQDSTEAF
TRBJ2-5 | TRBV6-1 | ASSESPETQY
TRBJ2-7 | TRBV6-5 | ASKPREDTYEQY
TRBJ2-5 | TRBV6-5 | ASSYGRETQY
TRBJ1-3 | TRBV12-5 | ASSAPGNTIY
TRBJ1-6 | TRBV5-1 | ASRGGSNNSPLH